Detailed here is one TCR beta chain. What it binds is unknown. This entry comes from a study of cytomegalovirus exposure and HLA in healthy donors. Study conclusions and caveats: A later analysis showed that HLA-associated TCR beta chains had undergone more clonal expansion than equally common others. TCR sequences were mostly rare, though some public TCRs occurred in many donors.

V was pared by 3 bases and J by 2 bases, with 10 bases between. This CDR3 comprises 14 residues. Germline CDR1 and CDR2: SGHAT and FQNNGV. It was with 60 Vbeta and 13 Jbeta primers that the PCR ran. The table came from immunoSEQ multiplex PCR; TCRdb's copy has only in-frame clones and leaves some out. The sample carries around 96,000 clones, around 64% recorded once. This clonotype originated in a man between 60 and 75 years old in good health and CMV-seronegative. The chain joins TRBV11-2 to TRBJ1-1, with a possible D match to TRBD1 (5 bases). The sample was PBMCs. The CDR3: CASSFTTANTEAFF. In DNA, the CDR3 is TGTGCCAGCAGCTTCACGACAGCAAACACTGAAGCTTTCTTT.